These 22 T cell receptor beta chains were all obtained from the same sample, sequenced in a study of regulatory T cells in long-lasting Graves disease. Relying on iRepertoire HTBI primers and Arm-PCR of CDR3 regions, the team built TCR beta libraries. TCRdb re-derived calls from the multiplex PCR reads in MiXCR, one entry per CDR3 protein. Here the sample spans 350,000 to 500,000 distinct CDR3 sequences, about 14% being singletons. The sample's time point: newly diagnosed GD, antithyroid drugs for less than 3 months. Making the TCR library involved RNA that had been extracted from PBMCs. This sample was also put to use in a study of T cells in Graves' hyperthyroidism and ophthalmopathy.

The sequencing here drew on peripheral blood mononuclear cells (PBMCs), taken at new diagnosis, from a patient treated with antithyroid drugs. The receptors were gathered from a woman between 50 and 59 years old with Graves disease.

This clonotype was recorded at least ten times. The chain has TRBV27 and TRBJ2-3, with 7 bases aligning to TRBD2. V lost 3 bases to trimming and J lost 6 bases; unmatched junction nucleotides: 6. The germline gives CDR1 MNHEY, CDR2 SMNVEV (reference sequence). CDR3 length: 14 residues. CDR3 protein: CASSFRGSVDTQYF. CDR3 coding DNA: TGTGCCAGCAGTTTTCGCGGGAGCGTTGATACGCAGTATTTT.

The CDR3 region is CASSELAGITGELFF. For the CDR3, the DNA is TGTGCCAGCAGTGAACTGGCGGGAATCACCGGGGAGCTGTTTTTT. The rearrangement joins TRBV2 to TRBJ2-2; D may be TRBD2 (6 bases). Trimming took 2 bases from V and 4 from J, leaving 11 bases between them. Germline lookup yields CDR1 SNHLY and CDR2 FYNNEI. The CDR3 has 15 residues. Drawing the rest from reference TRBV2 and TRBJ2-2, the complete variable domain is EPEVTQTPSHQVTQMGQEVILRCVPISNHLYFYWYRQILGQKVEFLVSFYNNEISEKSEIFDDQFSVERPDGSNFTLKIRSTKLEDSAMYFCASSELAGITGELFFGEGSRLTVL.

This chain links TRBV9 with TRBJ1-5; tentatively, D is TRBD1 (5 bases). Germline assignment: CDR1 SGDLS and CDR2 YYNGEE. CDR3 size: 15 residues. Between the trimmed V and J ends, which lost 4 bases and 3 bases, there was a span of 14 bases. The CDR3 DNA follows: TGTGCCAGCAGCCCCGCCGCAGGGCCCAATCAGCCCCAGCATTTT. Its translation: CASSPAAGPNQPQHF.

At least ten counts were recorded for this clonotype. This sequence joins TRBV6-1 and TRBJ2-7; D possibly uses TRBD1 or TRBD2 (5 bases each). The CDR3 is made up of 13 amino acids. V lost 7 bases, J lost 8 bases, and 18 bases lay in between. The germline CDR1 and CDR2 sequences are MNHNS and SASEGT. The CDR3 sequence: CASTTGTQKKQYF. Written as DNA, the CDR3 is TGTGCCAGCACCACCGGGACGCAGAAGAAGCAGTACTTC.

Ten or more counts support this clonotype. The chain joins TRBV6-1 to TRBJ2-7, with a possible D match to TRBD1 (5 bases). Germline V gene sequence: CDR1 MNHNS, CDR2 SASEGT. Trimming shortened V by 6 bases and J by 2 bases, and 14 bases separated the two germline ends. This CDR3 comprises 14 residues. CDR3 protein: CASRPTGYAYEQYF. DNA for the CDR3: TGTGCCAGCAGGCCAACAGGTTATGCCTACGAGCAGTACTTC.

This clonotype showed up many times. V is TRBV7-2 and J is TRBJ2-7; TRBD1 agrees at 11 bases. The CDR3 consists of 14 residues. V lost 5 bases and J lost 8; bases outside the gene matches: 8. CDR1 is SGHTA and CDR2 is FQGNSA in the germline V gene. The CDR3 sequence is CASSAGQGAGKQYF. Here the CDR3 DNA reads TGTGCCAGCAGCGCTGGACAGGGGGCTGGCAAGCAGTACTTC.

Ten or more counts support this clonotype. The V call is TRBV20-1, the J call TRBJ2-3; 12 nucleotides align to TRBD2. The V segment lost 0 bases and the J segment 6 bases; nucleotides outside the gene matches: 10. The CDR3 is 17 amino acids. Germline V gene data show CDR1 as DFQATT and CDR2 as SNEGSKA (reference sequence). CDR3 loop: CSARDRLAGGPRDTQYF. The CDR3 DNA follows: TGCAGTGCTAGAGATAGGCTAGCGGGAGGGCCGCGGGATACGCAGTATTTT.

The J gene is TRBJ2-7, the V gene TRBV4-1; 11 bases are a match to TRBD2. Germline assignment: CDR1 MGHRA and CDR2 YSYEKL. The CDR3 is 16 amino acids. The ends lost 0 bases at V and 4 bases at J; junction bases unmatched: 5. This CDR3 is CASSQDPGLADYEQYF. The CDR3 DNA is TGCGCCAGCAGCCAAGACCCGGGACTAGCGGATTACGAGCAGTACTTC.

The V call is TRBV7-2, the J call TRBJ1-4, with no clear D. Germline V gene sequence: CDR1 SGHTA, CDR2 FQGNSA. The CDR3 spans 15 residues. Trimming pared 0 bases from V and 6 bases from J, leaving 11 bases between. CDR3 region: CASSLANSAYEKLFF. Here the CDR3 DNA reads TGTGCCAGCAGCTTAGCAAATTCGGCGTATGAAAAACTGTTTTTT.

This chain connects TRBV10-3 to TRBJ1-5; possible D gene TRBD1, 5 bases. The CDR3 extends over 14 amino acids. Germline V gene sequence: CDR1 ENHRY, CDR2 SYGVKD. Deletions cut 2 bases from V and 3 bases from J, with 8 bases between. The CDR3 sequence is CAISEIRANQPQHF. The CDR3 region has the DNA TGTGCCATCAGTGAGATCAGGGCCAATCAGCCCCAGCATTTT.

A note on this clonotype: This may arise from a read error, as a much more abundant clone is one base away. The chain couples TRBV2 to TRBJ1-4, with D unclear. CDR3 length: 14 amino acids. Germline loops: CDR1 SNHLY, CDR2 FYNNEI. V lost 6 bases to trimming and J lost 7 bases, with 15 bases between them. The CDR3 protein is CASREQWAGEKLFF. For the CDR3, the DNA is TGTGCCAGCAGGGAACAGTGGGCAGGTGAAAAACTGTTTTTT.

This clonotype was recorded many times. The rearrangement links TRBV11-2 to TRBJ1-5; D ambiguous. Trimming removed 0 bases from V and 5 bases from J, with 5 bases in between. The CDR3 runs 13 residues. Per the germline V gene, CDR1 is SGHAT and CDR2 is FQNNGV. The CDR3 bases are TGTGCCAGCAGCTTAGATCAAGATCAGCCCCAGCATTTT. It codes for CASSLDQDQPQHF.

This clonotype has at least ten counts. The junction differs from germline at one of its ends, possibly a read error. The chain couples TRBV5-5 to TRBJ2-2, with D hard to call. The germline gives CDR1 SGHKS, CDR2 YYEKEE (reference sequence). This CDR3 is built from 12 residues. CDR3 region: CASSIFTGELFF. As DNA, the CDR3 is TGCGCCAGCAGTATCTTCACCGGGGAGCTGTTTTTT.

A few counts support this clonotype. This clone may be a read error of a much larger clone one base away. The J gene is TRBJ2-7, the V gene TRBV28; 10 bases are a match to TRBD2. Germline V gene sequence: CDR1 MDHEN, CDR2 SYDVKM. This CDR3 is 15 amino acids long. The CDR3 spells CASSSPGTSEYGQYF. As DNA, the CDR3 is TGTGCCAGCAGTTCCCCCGGGACTAGCGAGTACGGGCAGTACTTC.

This clonotype was detected ten times or more. This rearrangement joins TRBV28 to TRBJ2-1; TRBD2 matches 9 bases. The closer fit of TRBJ2-5 to the DNA end suggests the J call may be wrong. Germline CDR1 and CDR2: MDHEN and SYDVKM. The CDR3 length is 15 residues. The CDR3 loop is CASSFAGGPQETQYF. CDR3 sequence (DNA): TGTGCCAGCAGTTTCGCGGGAGGGCCACAAGAGACCCAGTACTTC.

The chain has TRBV5-1 and TRBJ1-5; D unresolved. Trimming took off 0 bases at V and 0 bases at J, with 7 bases between the two ends. CDR1 is SGHRS and CDR2 is YFSETQ in the germline V gene. CDR3 size: 15 residues. CDR3 bases: TGCGCCAGCAGCTTGGGAGAGCATAGCAATCAGCCCCAGCATTTT. Translation: CASSLGEHSNQPQHF.

A word on this clonotype: This sequence may be a read error, since a much larger clone differs from it by one base. The chain uses TRBV7-3 and TRBJ2-1; 8 bases agree with TRBD2. CDR3 length: 21 residues. Germline-derived CDR1 and CDR2 are SGHTA and FQGTGA. The CDR3 bases are TGTGCCAGCAGCTTAACCCCAGGAGGGGGACTAGGTTCCGTCATGTACAATGAGGAGTTCTTC. Protein sequence: CASSLTPGGGLGSVMYNEEFF.

Remarks on this clonotype: A much larger clone is a single base away; this may be a read error. The chain combines TRBV2 with TRBJ2-1; D perhaps matches TRBD1 (5 bases). V lost 3 bases to trimming and J lost 0 bases, with 6 bases between them. The length of the CDR3 is 14 residues. Germline assignment: CDR1 SNHLY and CDR2 FYNNEI. The CDR3 DNA follows: TGTGCCAGCAGTGATCAGGGCTCCTACAATGAGCAGTTCTTC. It translates to CASSDQGSYNEQFF. Looking up the rest from reference TRBV2 and TRBJ2-1 gives the full variable domain: EPEVTQTPSHQVTQMGQEVILRCVPISNHLYFYWYRQILGQKVEFLVSFYNNEISEKSEIFDDQFSVERPDGSNFTLKIRSTKLEDSAMYFCASSDQGSYNEQFFGPGTRLTVL.

In this sample, this clonotype turned up many times. The chain has TRBV7-2 and TRBJ2-2; 12 bases align to TRBD2. V lost 6 bases and J lost 4; bases outside the gene matches: 9. Germline CDR1 and CDR2: SGHTA and FQGNSA. The CDR3 sequence is 17 residues long. The chain's CDR3 is CASSQTSGSVSTGELFF. CDR3 sequence (DNA): TGTGCCAGCAGTCAGACTAGCGGGAGCGTTAGCACCGGGGAGCTGTTTTTT.

This clonotype was detected ten times or more. The rearrangement uses TRBV20-1 and TRBJ2-3; D might be TRBD1 (6 bases). The germline V gene encodes CDR1 DFQATT and CDR2 SNEGSKA (reference sequence). There are 14 residues in the CDR3. V lost 2 bases and J 4 bases, leaving 13 bases between the germline ends. The CDR3 bases are TGCAGTGCTAGACATCAGGGGCTTTCAGATACGCAGTATTTT. It yields the protein CSARHQGLSDTQYF.

This clonotype was seen only a few times. The chain links TRBV9 to TRBJ1-4; TRBD1 matches 7 bases. With V trimmed by 0 bases and J by 6 bases, 8 bases remained unmatched. Germline lookup yields CDR1 SGDLS and CDR2 YYNGEE. The CDR3 runs 16 residues. In nucleotides, the CDR3 is TGTGCCAGCAGCGTAGGAAACAGGGGAGGATATGAAAAACTGTTTTTT. As protein: CASSVGNRGGYEKLFF.

This clonotype has at least ten counts. The V call is TRBV20-1, the J call TRBJ2-7, with 8 bases that match TRBD2. In germline, CDR1 is DFQATT, CDR2 SNEGSKA (reference sequence). V lost 4 bases and J lost 6; bases outside the gene matches: 14. The CDR3 has 15 amino acids. The CDR3 protein is CSANSQRELAGEQYF. The CDR3 nucleotides are TGCAGTGCTAATTCTCAGCGGGAGTTGGCCGGCGAGCAGTACTTC.